This TCR beta chain was documented in a study of T cells in Graves' hyperthyroidism and ophthalmopathy (dated by TCRdb to between 2018 and 2021). About the investigation overall: Peripheral blood samples were taken at the time of initial diagnosis, prior to any treatment. For training and testing, the 80 to 100 patients in the discovery cohort were randomly divided in a 7:3 ratio. To identify TCR V-J signatures that set the groups apart, the researchers used a discovery cohort of 100 patients, made up of about 44 with Graves' ophthalmopathy and 57 with stable Graves' hyperthyroidism. Prospective prediction of ophthalmopathy was tested in an independent validation cohort of approximately 19 hyperthyroidism patients and around 16 patients who later progressed to ophthalmopathy. Thyroid tissue and blood T-cell repertoires from six Graves' hyperthyroidism patients were also compared in the study. Following sampling, methimazole starting at 30 mg daily was given to hyperthyroidism patients, and high-dose intravenous methylprednisolone was given to ophthalmopathy patients. TCR Vbeta CDR3 sequencing of some 140 peripheral blood samples (over 40 ophthalmopathy, about 80 hyperthyroidism and roughly 17 progressor patients) is reported in the paper.

The TCR beta CDR3 regions were amplified from RNA transcripts. The TCR CDR3 was subjected to a first round of RT-PCR using the HTBI primer set and the Qiagen OneStep RT-PCR kit. Libraries were constructed in a second round of multiplex PCR, after which size selection and purification were performed. The libraries were sequenced on an Illumina HiSeq2000 using paired-end 100 bp reads. As for the original processing: SOAPnuke was used to process the raw data, with reads discarded if the reads contained adapters or uncalled bases, had a mean Phred below 15, or lacked an exact constant-primer or identifier match. High-quality paired reads were merged using COPE v1.2.5, and each unique nucleotide sequence was defined as a clonotype. MiTCR v1.1 was used to align the clonotypes against IMGT TRBV, TRBD and TRBJ reference segments. The analysis included only V-J combinations with a frequency above 0.0001, which together covered approximately 99% of the repertoires. A TCS score was defined as the ratio of F50 (clonal expansion) to E x V (chaos), with BLOSUM62-based TCRdist applied between CDR3 peptides within each V-J. Welch's t-statistics and random forest reduced roughly 540 V-J features to some 14, which were used in a naive Bayes classifier (R e1071). In TCRdb, the public reads were trimmed at Q25 with fastp and aligned with MiXCR, with productive beta chains retained. Here each entry gathers all rows of one CDR3 protein and keeps the most common genes and DNA. TCRdb, not the authors, supplied the V and J calls. In this sample the table shows around 600,000 distinct CDR3 sequences, approximately 15% of which occur a single time. The ten most abundant clones make up less than 9% of the sample.

On the study overall, not on this receptor specifically: Sample size was not statistically predetermined, and blinding of investigators to group allocation was not performed. Most expanded thyroid clonotypes (frequency above 0.001) were also detected in blood, a finding suggesting that blood repertoires may reflect thyroid immune responses. In validation, the model predicted progression to ophthalmopathy a median of around 6.5 months before onset, with over 60% sensitivity and roughly 72% specificity. Ophthalmopathy was separated from stable hyperthyroidism by a 13 V-J signature model, with 85% to 90% sensitivity and 81% to 82% specificity obtained in cross-validation and 80%/75% obtained in testing.

Moderately to severely active disease, a Clinical Activity Score of at least 3, a NOSPECS grade of at least 4, and a duration under 3 months were present in ophthalmopathy patients. Exclusion was applied to patients with uncontrolled infections, other autoimmune diseases, pregnancy or lactation. Diagnoses were based on clinical symptoms, serum thyroxine and TRAb, thyroid ultrasound and orbital computed tomography. PBMCs were isolated from about 9.2 ml of fresh peripheral blood by Ficoll-Paque density gradient centrifugation. Trizol reagent was used to extract total RNA, and RNA quality was then checked on an Agilent 2100 Bioanalyzer. This clonotype was seen repeatedly, ten times or more. Which antigen it targets is not known. Per-nucleotide qualities are absent, and no much larger clonotype sits a single base away. The CDR3 sequence holds 15 residues, the cysteine and phenylalanine included. The retained sequence is limited to the CDR3, 45 bases, with the frame set at the first base. CDR1 MNHEY and CDR2 SMNVEV are derived from the germline V gene (reference sequence). V and J lose 5 bases and 4 bases, and a span of 15 bases separates them.

The material sequenced was blood. This clonotype originated in a woman under 30 with Graves' ophthalmopathy. The chain was built from TRBV27 and TRBJ2-1; a weak D assignment points to TRBD1 (6 bases agree). The CDR3 protein: CASSLLPTGYNEQFF. The DNA sequence is TGTGCCAGCAGTCTCCTACCGACAGGTTACAATGAGCAGTTCTTC.